This T cell receptor (beta chain) is from a study of blood T cell repertoires in COVID-19. The table came from immunoSEQ multiplex PCR; TCRdb's copy has only in-frame clones and leaves some out. Among fewer than 70,000 clones listed, roughly 90% were seen once. Per the germline V gene, CDR1 is SGHRS and CDR2 is YFSETQ. The length of the CDR3 is 14 residues. Trimming took off 1 base at V and 3 bases at J, with 8 bases between the two ends. The chain links TRBV5-1 to TRBJ2-4; D gene uncertain. Sequencing was performed on peripheral blood. The receptor was derived from a woman older than 75 with active COVID-19. This CDR3 is CASSLRQDKNIQYF. CDR3 in DNA: TGCGCCAGCAGCTTGAGACAAGACAAAAACATTCAGTACTTC.